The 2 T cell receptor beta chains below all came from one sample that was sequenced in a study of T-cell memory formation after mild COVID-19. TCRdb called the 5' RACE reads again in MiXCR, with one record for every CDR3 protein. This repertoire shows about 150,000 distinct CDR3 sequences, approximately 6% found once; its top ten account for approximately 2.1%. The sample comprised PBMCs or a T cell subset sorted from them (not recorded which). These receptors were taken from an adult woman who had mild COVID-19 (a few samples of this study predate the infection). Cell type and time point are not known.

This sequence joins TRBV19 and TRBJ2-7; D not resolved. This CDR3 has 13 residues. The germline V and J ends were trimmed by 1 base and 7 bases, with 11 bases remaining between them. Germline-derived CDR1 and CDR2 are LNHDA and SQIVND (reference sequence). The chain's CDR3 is CASSIGLELEQYF. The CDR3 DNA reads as TGTGCCAGTAGTATAGGTCTGGAGCTGGAGCAGTACTTC.

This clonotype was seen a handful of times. The CDR3 loop reads CASSYTRDLNEQFF. The CDR3 nucleotides are TGTGCCAGCAGTTACACCCGGGACCTCAATGAGCAGTTCTTC. This chain connects TRBV6-5 to TRBJ2-1; D possibly uses TRBD1 or TRBD2 (5 bases each). The CDR3 consists of 14 residues. Germline V gene sequence: CDR1 MNHEY, CDR2 SVGAGI. V gave up 2 bases and J gave up 6 bases, with 11 bases separating them.